The 25 T cell receptor beta chains listed next were all sequenced from one sample in a study of CD8 T cells in ankylosing spondylitis (dated by TCRdb to about 2017). Receptor libraries were prepared by 5' RACE. Instrument used: Illumina HiSeq 2500. Using fastp trimming at Q25 and MiXCR clonotype assembly, TCRdb reanalyzed the public sequencing data and kept in-frame beta chains. Here each entry gathers all rows of one CDR3 protein and keeps the most common genes and DNA. In all, the sample holds approximately 350,000 distinct CDR3 sequences, and about 15% of those were seen once. The ten top clones hold approximately 1.1% of the sample. The sample taken for sequencing was blood, either unsorted or a sorted T cell fraction (not recorded which). All receptors derive from a male donor with ankylosing spondylitis or in good health (not recorded which).

This clonotype was counted a few times. This chain connects TRBV20-1 to TRBJ1-1; no reliable D call. Germline-derived CDR1 and CDR2 are DFQATT and SNEGSKA (reference sequence). Trimming took off 1 base at V and 1 base at J, with 13 bases between the two ends. The CDR3 extends over 15 amino acids. CDR3 coding DNA: TGCAGTGCTAGAGCCGCCGACGGGAGGAACACTGAAGCTTTCTTT. It codes for CSARAADGRNTEAFF.

This clonotype was found many times. The V and J genes are TRBV12-3 or TRBV12-4 and TRBJ1-4; 7 bases align to TRBD1. The CDR3 is made up of 14 amino acids. Trimming took 7 bases from V and 5 from J; bases not matched to a gene: 7. The CDR3 coding sequence is TGTGCCAGCACCAGGGACAGAAACAATGAAAAACTGTTTTTT. The encoded protein is CASTRDRNNEKLFF.

This clonotype was counted between two and nine times. The rearrangement uses TRBV7-7 and TRBJ2-2; D ambiguous. Germline values: CDR1 SSHAT, CDR2 FNYEAQ (reference sequence). The ends were cut back, 4 bases at V and 7 bases at J, with 10 bases in the middle. CDR3 length equals 13 residues. The CDR3 protein is CASSSSRVGELFF. CDR3 nucleotides: TGTGCCAGCAGCTCTTCTAGAGTCGGGGAGCTGTTTTTT.

The chain carries TRBV12-3 or TRBV12-4 and TRBJ1-2; no clear D gene. With 3 bases removed from V and 7 bases from J, the gap between germline ends came to 15 bases. The CDR3 is made up of 14 amino acids. CDR3 loop: CASSFIRTTIGYTF. CDR3 nucleotide sequence: TGTGCCAGCAGTTTTATTAGGACGACAATTGGCTACACCTTC.

This clonotype was recorded a few times. The rearrangement uses TRBV5-1 and TRBJ2-3; 7 nucleotides agree with TRBD1. V was clipped by 4 bases and J by 2 bases; unmatched bases: 13. The CDR3 contains 17 residues. Germline CDR1 SGHRS, CDR2 YFSETQ. This CDR3 reads CASSVDSGGTYTDTQYF. In DNA, the CDR3 is TGCGCCAGCAGCGTGGACTCAGGGGGAACCTACACAGATACGCAGTATTTT.

This clonotype has a count of ten or more. The gene calls are TRBV20-1 and TRBJ1-5; perhaps TRBD1 as D (5 bases). The CDR3 covers 17 residues. Between the trimmed V and J ends, which lost 1 base and 0 bases, there was a span of 16 bases. In germline, CDR1 is DFQATT, CDR2 SNEGSKA (reference sequence). CDR3 amino acids: CSARAPPGQNSNQPQHF. DNA of the CDR3: TGCAGTGCTAGAGCCCCGCCAGGGCAAAATAGCAATCAGCCCCAGCATTTT.

This clonotype showed up just a few times. The genes are TRBV7-2 and TRBJ2-5, with a tentative D call TRBD2 (6 bases). The germline V and J ends were trimmed by 1 base and 7 bases, with 10 bases remaining between them. The CDR3 is 13 amino acids. Germline V gives CDR1 SGHTA, CDR2 FQGNSA. The CDR3 region has the DNA TGTGCCAGCAGCTTAGAAGTGGAGGGGACCCAGTACTTC. This sequence encodes CASSLEVEGTQYF. Full variable domain (missing parts from reference TRBV7-2 and TRBJ2-5): GAGVSQSPSNKVTEKGKDVELRCDPISGHTALYWYRQSLGQGLEFLIYFQGNSAPDKSGLPSDRFSAERTGGSVSTLTIQRTQQEDSAVYLCASSLEVEGTQYFGPGTRLLVL.

This clonotype was counted many times. The chain joins TRBV7-9 to TRBJ1-1, with 7 bases aligning to TRBD1. Germline loops: CDR1 SEHNR, CDR2 FQNEAQ (reference sequence). The CDR3 spans 14 residues. The J segment lost 5 bases and the V segment lost 3 bases, leaving 6 bases of the junction unmatched. CDR3 DNA: TGTGCCAGCAGCTTTAATCAGGGGGAAACTGAAGCTTTCTTT. It specifies CASSFNQGETEAFF.

J is TRBJ1-1 and V is TRBV6-5; D unresolved. This CDR3 has 17 residues. V shed 0 bases and J shed 5 bases, with 19 bases lying between them. Germline V lookup: CDR1 MNHEY, CDR2 SVGAGI. CDR3 sequence (DNA): TGTGCCAGCAGTTACTCGGTATTGAGTGTATCACCTACTGAAGCTTTCTTT. Its translation: CASSYSVLSVSPTEAFF.

This clonotype was picked up many times. The CDR3 here is CASRVTSGTNNEQFF. CDR3 DNA sequence: TGTGCCAGCAGGGTGACTAGCGGGACCAACAATGAGCAGTTCTTC. The rearrangement joins TRBV12-3 or TRBV12-4 to TRBJ2-1; 11 bases align to TRBD2. V trimming: 6 bases; J trimming: 5 bases; junction bases outside the gene matches: 6. The CDR3 runs to 15 residues.

In this sample, this clonotype turned up many times. This rearrangement joins TRBV5-1 to TRBJ2-7; possibly TRBD2 for D (5 bases). This CDR3 has 17 residues. The V gene lost 0 bases and the J gene lost 2 bases, with 18 bases spanning the gap. Germline-derived CDR1 and CDR2 are SGHRS and YFSETQ. Here the CDR3 DNA reads TGCGCCAGCAGCTTGGACGGAACTAGTAGAACACCCTACGAGCAGTACTTC. Protein product: CASSLDGTSRTPYEQYF.

The chain combines TRBV12-3 or TRBV12-4 with TRBJ2-1, with D maybe TRBD1 (5 bases). Trimming stripped 6 bases from V and 12 bases from J, with 15 bases between. This CDR3 region has 12 residues. CDR3: CASRGLQFGQFF. For the CDR3, the DNA is TGTGCCAGCAGGGGGCTCCAATTCGGGCAGTTCTTC.

The V call is TRBV9, the J call TRBJ2-3; a possible D gene is TRBD1 (5 bases). The CDR3 totals 17 residues. The germline gives CDR1 SGDLS, CDR2 YYNGEE. Trimming took 0 bases from V and 0 from J, leaving 14 bases between them. CDR3 loop: CASSVERQSISTDTQYF. The CDR3 DNA reads TGTGCCAGCAGCGTAGAGAGACAGTCGATCAGCACAGATACGCAGTATTTT.

This clonotype was seen more than once but under ten times. The chain carries TRBV12-3 or TRBV12-4 and TRBJ1-2; TRBD1 agrees at 8 bases. Germline trimming cut 4 bases from V and 6 bases from J; bases unmatched to any gene: 10. The CDR3 runs to 15 residues. CDR3 DNA sequence: TGTGCCAGCAGTTCCCTAATCCCGGGACAGGATGGCTACACCTTC. This encodes CASSSLIPGQDGYTF.

This clonotype was counted many times. The genes are TRBV7-2 and TRBJ2-1, with 7 bases identical to TRBD2. Germline values: CDR1 SGHTA, CDR2 FQGNSA. This CDR3 has 15 amino acids. V lost 2 bases, J lost 7 bases, and 8 bases stayed unmatched. The DNA of the CDR3 is TGTGCCAGCAGCTTAAGGGCGGGAGAAAAAAATGAGCAGTTCTTC. It translates to CASSLRAGEKNEQFF.

The chain has TRBV4-1 and TRBJ2-1; 8 bases fit TRBD2. The V gene's germline CDR1 is MGHRA and CDR2 YSYEKL. The CDR3 is made up of 18 amino acids. V was clipped by 1 base and J by 2 bases; unmatched bases: 10. The CDR3 spells CASSQVRSTSGPYNEQFF. The CDR3 nucleotides read TGCGCCAGCAGCCAAGTAAGGTCAACTAGCGGTCCCTACAATGAGCAGTTCTTC.

This clonotype has a count of ten or more. The chain joins TRBV5-5 to TRBJ2-5; D perhaps matches TRBD2 (6 bases). Per germline, CDR1 SGHKS and CDR2 YYEKEE (reference sequence). V shed 1 base and J shed 10 bases, with 23 bases lying between them. The CDR3 has 16 residues. The CDR3: CASSLRAGPLSSRQYF. The DNA of the CDR3 is TGTGCCAGCAGCTTGAGGGCGGGGCCCCTATCTAGCCGCCAGTACTTC.

This clonotype was counted between two and nine times. The chain uses TRBV5-5 and TRBJ2-1, with D maybe TRBD2 (5 bases). V lost 6 bases to trimming and J lost 3 bases, with 22 bases between them. The CDR3 length is 17 residues. Germline V lookup: CDR1 SGHKS, CDR2 YYEKEE (reference sequence). CDR3 protein: CASIVSSLRGGYNEQFF. For the CDR3, the DNA is TGTGCCAGCATCGTTTCTTCTCTGCGTGGAGGCTACAATGAGCAGTTCTTC. The variable domain in full, with the rest retrieved from reference TRBV5-5 and TRBJ2-1, is DAGVTQSPTHLIKTRGQQVTLRCSPISGHKSVSWYQQVLGQGPQFIFQYYEKEERGRGNFPDRFSARQFPNYSSELNVNALLLGDSALYLCASIVSSLRGGYNEQFFGPGTRLTVL.

The table lists this clonotype with a count of one. The chain combines TRBV4-2 with TRBJ2-7; 7 bases are shared with TRBD1. The CDR3 runs 14 residues. The germline V gene has CDR1 LGHNA and CDR2 YNFKEQ. J was trimmed by 5 bases and V by 4 bases; bases with no gene match: 8. The CDR3 DNA reads as TGTGCCAGCAGCCCGCACGGGACAGAAGACGAGCAGTACTTC. Its translation is CASSPHGTEDEQYF.

This clonotype turned up a few times. The genes are TRBV2 and TRBJ2-3; 11 positions match TRBD1. The V gene's germline CDR1 is SNHLY and CDR2 FYNNEI. Germline trimming cut 6 bases from V and 3 bases from J; bases unmatched to any gene: 8. There are 16 residues in the CDR3. CDR3 sequence: CASSVGTGGMTDTQYF. The CDR3 DNA reads as TGTGCCAGCAGCGTCGGGACAGGGGGAATGACAGATACGCAGTATTTT.

This clonotype was detected only a few times. The chain has TRBV12-3 or TRBV12-4 and TRBJ2-2; 10 bases are a match to TRBD1. The V segment lost 7 bases and the J segment 0 bases; nucleotides outside the gene matches: 11. This CDR3 is built from 18 residues. CDR3 sequence: CASTPGQGRFPNTGELFF. The DNA of the CDR3 is TGTGCCAGCACCCCGGGACAGGGGAGGTTCCCGAACACCGGGGAGCTGTTTTTT.

As regards this clonotype: One junction end disagrees with the germline gene, perhaps due to a read error. The rearrangement joins TRBV18 to TRBJ2-6; D not resolved. CDR3 length: 17 residues. From germline, CDR1 is KGHSH and CDR2 LQKENI. CDR3 in amino acids: CASSPLPGSSGANVLTF. In nucleotides, the CDR3 is TGTGCCAGCTCCCCACTCCCCGGGTCCTCTGGGGCCAACGTCCTGACTTTC. The entire variable domain, with the rest obtained from reference TRBV18 and TRBJ2-6, is as follows: NAGVMQNPRHLVRRRGQEARLRCSPMKGHSHVYWYRQLPEEGLKFMVYLQKENIIDESGMPKERFSAEFPKEGPSILRIQQVVRGDSAAYFCASSPLPGSSGANVLTFGAGSRLTVL.

The rearrangement links TRBV12-3 or TRBV12-4 to TRBJ2-1; perhaps TRBD1 as D (6 bases). The V end was cut by 5 bases, the J end by 3 bases, with 17 bases between. The CDR3 runs to 16 residues. The CDR3 spells CASSRQDLNYYNEQFF. DNA for the CDR3: TGTGCCAGCAGTCGACAGGACCTTAACTACTACAATGAGCAGTTCTTC.

Only a few counts were recorded for this clonotype. V and J are TRBV2 and TRBJ1-1; D is undetermined. The V gene's germline CDR1 is SNHLY and CDR2 FYNNEI. V was pared by 3 bases and J by 13 bases, with 6 bases between. The CDR3 contains 9 residues. This chain's CDR3 is CASSEEVFF. The CDR3 DNA reads as TGTGCCAGCAGTGAGGAGGTTTTCTTT.

There are a few counts of this clonotype. The chain carries TRBV21-1 and TRBJ2-7. TRBV21-1 is given as a pseudogene. This CDR3 has 12 residues. CDR3 loop: CATRGKPYEQYF. The DNA of the CDR3 is TGTGCCACCAGGGGGAAGCCCTACGAGCAGTACTTC.